The clone carrying this T cell receptor (beta chain) was seen more than once but under ten times. This CDR3 contains 12 residues. With 5 bases removed from V and 5 bases from J, the gap between germline ends came to 12 bases. Germline V CDR1 and CDR2: DFQATT, SNEGSKA (reference sequence). This sample stems from a study of identical twins. From the 5' RACE reads, TCRdb called clonotypes with MiXCR, one entry per CDR3 protein. Found here are some 440,000 distinct CDR3 sequences, approximately 25% of them singletons; the top ten hold roughly 3%. This sample also belongs to another study, concerning T cells expressing NK-cell markers.

This chain connects TRBV20-1 to TRBJ2-5; D perhaps matches TRBD2 (5 bases). Sequencing used CD4+ T cells sorted from blood. The receptor was isolated from a woman aged 18-29 years in good health. The CDR3 here is CSAFAGWETQYF. CDR3 coding DNA: TGCAGTGCTTTCGCGGGTTGGGAGACCCAGTACTTC.